This TCR beta chain derives from a study of cytomegalovirus exposure and HLA in healthy donors. As for the study in general: An earlier analysis identified 100 million to 130 million unique TCR beta sequences in 150 million to 200 million T cells.

The PCR made use of 60 Vbeta and 13 Jbeta primers. Generated by immunoSEQ multiplex PCR, the TCRdb table keeps only in-frame clones and is missing some. The sample yields about 190,000 clones, 80% to 90% seen once. V was cut by 2 bases and J by 0 bases, with 9 bases left in between. This CDR3 region has 15 residues. Germline V gives CDR1 SGHDT, CDR2 YYEEEE. The J gene is TRBJ1-5, the V gene TRBV5-6; D gene unclear. The origin of this receptor is a male donor in good health and CMV-seronegative. The sample comprised PBMCs. The CDR3: CASSFGLNSNQPQHF. The DNA of the CDR3 is TGTGCCAGCAGCTTTGGACTTAATAGCAATCAGCCCCAGCATTTT. The whole variable domain, filled in from reference TRBV5-6 and TRBJ1-5, reads DAGVTQSPTHLIKTRGQQVTLRCSPKSGHDTVSWYQQALGQGPQFIFQYYEEEERQRGNFPDRFSGHQFPNYSSELNVNALLLGDSALYLCASSFGLNSNQPQHFGDGTRLSIL.